Following are 23 T cell receptor beta chains from one sample sequenced in a study of Ad26.COV2.S vaccination and SARS-CoV-2 variants. Measured with immunoSEQ multiplex PCR; TCRdb has only the in-frame clones, and not every one. This table holds 400,000 to 450,000 clones, 75% to 95% found once. Treatment reported: about 20 received Ad26.COV2.S at low or high dose, single or two shots; roughly five received placebo; per-sample allocation not given. Collection of samples fell on day 63 after the first vaccine or placebo injection. The specimen comprised peripheral blood, sampled in a trial of Ad26.COV2.S vaccine versus placebo. The receptor set was obtained from a person between 18 and 59 years old who received the Ad26.COV2.S COVID-19 vaccine or a placebo.

This rearrangement joins TRBV5-1 to TRBJ2-1, with D possibly TRBD1 on 6 matching bases. There are 16 residues in the CDR3. The V end was cut by 3 bases, the J end by 2 bases, with 15 bases between. The V gene's germline CDR1 is SGHRS and CDR2 YFSETQ. CDR3: CASSSRGQSPYNEQFF. CDR3 coding DNA: TGCGCCAGCAGCTCCCGCGGACAGAGTCCCTACAATGAGCAGTTCTTC.

The sample holds a few counts of this clone. The CDR3 protein is CASSPTTVRAEAFF. Here the CDR3 DNA reads TGTGCCAGCAGTCCCACGACAGTTCGTGCTGAAGCTTTCTTT. V is TRBV6-5 and J is TRBJ1-1, with D perhaps TRBD1 (5 bases). V was pared by 5 bases and J by 6 bases, with 16 bases between. Germline CDR1 MNHEY, CDR2 SVGAGI. The CDR3 contains 14 residues.

The V and J genes are TRBV7-2 and TRBJ2-5; 11 nucleotides agree with TRBD1. Germline V gene sequence: CDR1 SGHTA, CDR2 FQGNSA. The CDR3 totals 14 residues. V was clipped by 5 bases and J by 9 bases; unmatched bases: 8. The CDR3 DNA is TGTGCCAGCAGCCAAGGGACAGGGGGGACGGCCCAGTACTTC. As protein: CASSQGTGGTAQYF.

In this sample, this clone turned up once. The V gene is TRBV5-6, the J gene TRBJ1-2; D unclear. The CDR3 spans 12 residues. The germline gives CDR1 SGHDT, CDR2 YYEEEE. The V gene lost 5 bases and the J gene lost 2 bases, with 7 bases spanning the gap. The CDR3 loop reads CASRGINYGYTF. The CDR3 DNA sequence: TGTGCCAGCAGGGGTATAAACTATGGCTACACCTTC.

This chain uses TRBV3-1 (or the pseudogene TRBV3-2) with TRBJ2-5; D tentatively reads TRBD1 or TRBD2 (5 bases each). Germline V gene lookup returns CDR1 LGHDT and CDR2 YNNKEL (reference sequence). V was trimmed by 4 bases and J by 5 bases, leaving 11 bases between them. The CDR3 has 13 amino acids. The CDR3 here is CASSRGALETQYF. CDR3 sequence (DNA): TGTGCCAGCAGCCGAGGGGCGCTGGAGACCCAGTACTTC.

A remark on this clone: This sample includes further DNA sequences coding for the same CDR3. This chain links TRBV7-9 with TRBJ1-1; D is ambiguous. Germline loops: CDR1 SEHNR, CDR2 FQNEAQ (reference sequence). The CDR3 has 13 residues. Between the trimmed V and J ends, which lost 3 bases and 1 base, there was a span of 6 bases. The CDR3, as DNA: TGTGCCAGCAGCTTCCCAGGGAACACTGAAGCTTTCTTT. Its translation is CASSFPGNTEAFF. The full variable domain, rest sourced from reference TRBV7-9 and TRBJ1-1, is DTGVSQNPRHKITKRGQNVTFRCDPISEHNRLYWYRQTLGQGPEFLTYFQNEAQLEKSRLLSDRFSAERPKGSFSTLEIQRTEQGDSAMYLCASSFPGNTEAFFGQGTRLTVV.

This clone was recorded only once. The gene calls are TRBV30 and TRBJ2-5, with TRBD1 identical over 8 bases. V lost 2 bases and J lost 2; bases outside the gene matches: 7. Germline CDR1 GTSNPN, CDR2 SVGIG (reference sequence). The CDR3 loop spans 15 amino acids. The CDR3 nucleotides read TGTGCCTGGAGTCAGACAGGGGCCTTACAAGAGACCCAGTACTTC. It encodes CAWSQTGALQETQYF.

This clone was seen only once. The chain recombines TRBV4-3 with TRBJ1-1; D is possibly TRBD1 (6 bases). V was clipped by 2 bases and J by 1 base, with 11 bases between them. The CDR3 is 15 residues long. Germline V gene data show CDR1 as LGHNA and CDR2 as YSLEER. CDR3 sequence: CASSQRGHSNTEAFF. The CDR3 nucleotides read TGCGCCAGCAGCCAAAGGGGACACTCGAACACTGAAGCTTTCTTT.

This chain links TRBV9 with TRBJ2-2; D not resolved. The CDR3 spans 13 residues. Looked up from germline, CDR1 is SGDLS and CDR2 is YYNGEE. Deletions cut 3 bases from V and 6 bases from J, with 9 bases between. The CDR3 coding sequence is TGTGCCAGCAGCGCCGGAAAGGCCGGGGAGCTGTTTTTT. Encoded protein: CASSAGKAGELFF.

The J gene is TRBJ2-2, the V gene TRBV3-1 (or the pseudogene TRBV3-2), with D uncertain. There are 17 residues in the CDR3. Germline CDR1 reads LGHDT; CDR2 reads YNNKEL (reference sequence). V was trimmed by 4 bases and J by 2 bases, leaving 17 bases between them. The CDR3 DNA reads TGTGCCAGCAGCCGAATACATCCAGGCCGAAACACCGGGGAGCTGTTTTTT. As protein: CASSRIHPGRNTGELFF.

J is TRBJ2-1 and V is TRBV11-2; 13 positions match TRBD2. Germline CDR1 is SGHAT and CDR2 is FQNNGV. This CDR3 is 15 amino acids long. The V and J ends lost 6 bases and 5 bases, in that order; junction bases with no gene match: 4. The DNA of the CDR3 is TGTGCCAGCAGTCCGGGGACTAGCGGGAACAATGAGCAGTTCTTC. Its protein product is CASSPGTSGNNEQFF.

V is TRBV10-3 and J is TRBJ1-1; a possible D gene is TRBD1 (6 bases). The CDR3 covers 17 residues. Germline assignment: CDR1 ENHRY and CDR2 SYGVKD. Trimming cost V 0 bases and J 3 bases, with 17 bases left between them. CDR3 sequence (DNA): TGTGCCATCAGTGAGTCGTACTTGGGGGCAATCGACACTGAAGCTTTCTTT. Encoded protein: CAISESYLGAIDTEAFF.

V is TRBV4-3 and J is TRBJ2-7; 9 nucleotides match TRBD2. The CDR3 covers 16 residues. Trimming at V came to 1 base and at J to 3 bases, leaving 7 bases not matched to a gene. Per germline, CDR1 LGHNA and CDR2 YSLEER. DNA of the CDR3: TGCGCCAGCAGCCAAGGAGGGGGACTAGCCTTCTACGAGCAGTACTTC. Translating it yields CASSQGGGLAFYEQYF.

The chain couples TRBV12-5 to TRBJ1-1, with D hard to call. Germline V lookup: CDR1 LGHNT, CDR2 FRNRAP. The CDR3 length is 11 residues. V gave up 3 bases and J gave up 8 bases, with 7 bases separating them. CDR3 DNA sequence: TGTGCTAGTGGTTTCTTACAGGAAGCTTTCTTT. It yields the protein CASGFLQEAFF.

V usage is TRBV6-1 and J usage is TRBJ1-3; TRBD1 matches at 8 bases. Germline V gives CDR1 MNHNS, CDR2 SASEGT. V trimming: 0 bases; J trimming: 0 bases; junction bases outside the gene matches: 10. The CDR3 runs to 19 residues. The CDR3 is CASSEAHRGQALSGNTIYF. The CDR3 bases are TGTGCCAGCAGTGAAGCGCATAGGGGACAGGCGCTCTCTGGAAACACCATATATTTT.

The chain carries TRBV7-8 and TRBJ2-5; 7 bases match TRBD2. This CDR3 has 14 residues. V lost 5 bases to trimming and J lost 5 bases; unmatched junction nucleotides: 8. Germline loops: CDR1 SGHVS, CDR2 FQNEAQ. Written as DNA, the CDR3 is TGTGCCAGCAGCCTAAACCCGGGGGGTGAGACCCAGTACTTC. Amino acids: CASSLNPGGETQYF.

The chain has TRBV19 and TRBJ2-7; TRBD1 matches 8 bases. CDR1 is LNHDA, CDR2 SQIVND, per germline (reference sequence). V lost 5 bases, J lost 3 bases, and 9 bases stayed unmatched. This CDR3 is built from 15 residues. The CDR3 DNA reads TGTGCCAGTAGTGGAACGGGACAGGCTCTCTACGAGCAGTACTTC. It encodes CASSGTGQALYEQYF.

The rearrangement uses TRBV29-1 and TRBJ1-5; a weak D match, TRBD1 (5 bases). Per germline, CDR1 SQVTM and CDR2 ANQGSEA. The CDR3 runs 13 residues. The ends were cut back, 4 bases at V and 5 bases at J, with 12 bases in the middle. The CDR3: CSVARQRDQPQHF. The CDR3 bases are TGCAGCGTTGCCCGACAGCGTGATCAGCCCCAGCATTTT.

The V gene is TRBV5-1, the J gene TRBJ2-5, with TRBD1 matching over 7 bases. The CDR3 is 15 residues long. Germline V gene sequence: CDR1 SGHRS, CDR2 YFSETQ. V gave up 4 bases and J gave up 2 bases; unmatched junction bases: 8. The CDR3 loop reads CASSTTGTAQETQYF. The CDR3, as DNA: TGCGCCAGCAGCACGACCGGGACAGCTCAAGAGACCCAGTACTTC.

V is TRBV7-9 and J is TRBJ2-1; D is uncertain. CDR1 is SEHNR and CDR2 is FQNEAQ in the germline V gene (reference sequence). The CDR3 extends over 11 amino acids. The V gene lost 1 base and the J gene lost 6 bases, with 1 base spanning the gap. CDR3 in amino acids: CASSLVNEQFF. Written as DNA, the CDR3 is TGTGCCAGCAGCTTAGTCAATGAGCAGTTCTTC. The variable domain in full, with the rest retrieved from reference TRBV7-9 and TRBJ2-1, is DTGVSQNPRHKITKRGQNVTFRCDPISEHNRLYWYRQTLGQGPEFLTYFQNEAQLEKSRLLSDRFSAERPKGSFSTLEIQRTEQGDSAMYLCASSLVNEQFFGPGTRLTVL.

This chain joins TRBV11-2 and TRBJ2-1, with 8 bases lining up with TRBD2. The ends lost 2 bases at V and 5 bases at J; junction bases unmatched: 5. The CDR3 runs 15 residues. CDR1 is SGHAT, CDR2 FQNNGV, per germline. The CDR3 sequence: CASSLPLADNNEQFF. The DNA of the CDR3 is TGTGCCAGCAGCTTACCACTAGCGGACAACAATGAGCAGTTCTTC.

The chain is built from TRBV6-6 and TRBJ2-2; D is perhaps TRBD2 (5 bases). Trimming removed 8 bases at V and 2 bases at J, with 9 bases between. Per germline, CDR1 MNHNY and CDR2 SVGAGI (reference sequence). The CDR3 covers 13 residues. CDR3 residues: CASGSGNTGELFF. As DNA, the CDR3 is TGTGCCAGCGGGAGTGGTAACACCGGGGAGCTGTTTTTT.

J is TRBJ1-5 and V is TRBV5-8, with TRBD1 as a possible D gene (6 bases). The CDR3 runs to 16 residues. V was pared by 0 bases and J by 0 bases, with 10 bases between. CDR1 is SGHTS, CDR2 YDEGEE, per germline. CDR3 in DNA: TGTGCCAGCAGCTTGGATGACAGGTCTAGCAATCAGCCCCAGCATTTT. Translating gives CASSLDDRSSNQPQHF.